The sequence of this T cell receptor (beta chain) was determined in a study of naive CD8 T cells in extremely preterm neonates. Without labor or membrane rupture, elective cesareans at roughly 37-42 weeks supplied term cord blood. For this clone: Its antigen is still unknown.

Study findings and constraints: iChao1 richness was lowest in preterm neonates, significantly versus all ages.

The CDR3 loop spans 17 amino acids. The germline V gene encodes CDR1 SGHDT and CDR2 YYEEEE. Trimming removed 4 bases from V and 1 base from J; junction bases left unmatched: 13. The repertoire was sequenced with immunoSEQ multiplex PCR; TCRdb's copy has only in-frame clones and lacks some. The sample has a few thousand clones, about 97% seen once. Material: naive CD8+ T cells from cord blood. V and J are TRBV5-6 and TRBJ1-1, with TRBD1 identical over 7 bases. This TCR derives from a newborn in good health. In DNA, the CDR3 is TGTGCCAGCAGCCTGTCGGGCGTGAGGACAGGGAACACTGAAGCTTTCTTT. Residues: CASSLSGVRTGNTEAFF.